A single sample gave rise to the 21 T cell receptor beta chains below, sequenced in a study of T cell responses to AZD1222 COVID-19 vaccine. Profiling relied on immunoSEQ multiplex PCR, and the TCRdb table lists in-frame clones only, not all of them. The sample shows about 130,000 clones, 85% to 95% of them seen only once. The source was peripheral blood, collected 28 days after the second AZD1222 dose. The receptors come from an adult who received the AZD1222 COVID-19 vaccine.

The chain has TRBV4-2 and TRBJ2-2, with 8 bases matching TRBD1. CDR3 size: 15 residues. Germline V lookup: CDR1 LGHNA, CDR2 YNFKEQ. J gave up 5 bases and V 3 bases, and 5 bases lay outside the gene matches. CDR3 protein: CASSHLTGETGELFF. The CDR3 nucleotides are TGTGCCAGCAGCCACCTGACAGGGGAAACCGGGGAGCTGTTTTTT.

The chain links TRBV5-1 to TRBJ1-1, with 7 positions matching TRBD1. The V gene's germline CDR1 is SGHRS and CDR2 YFSETQ. The CDR3 is 15 residues long. V was pared by 0 bases and J by 7 bases, with 9 bases of the junction left unmatched. For the CDR3, the DNA is TGCGCCAGCAGCTTGGAGCCAGGGGGTGCAAATGAAGCTTTCTTT. It yields the protein CASSLEPGGANEAFF.

The V and J genes are TRBV6-1 and TRBJ1-2; D is unclear. V was pared by 3 bases and J by 5 bases, with 7 bases between. This CDR3 contains 12 residues. Germline lookup yields CDR1 MNHNS and CDR2 SASEGT. The CDR3 coding sequence is TGTGCCAGCAGTGACGCAAATTATGGCTACACCTTC. Translated, it gives CASSDANYGYTF.

The chain combines TRBV9 with TRBJ2-5; D may be TRBD2 (5 bases). This CDR3 contains 16 residues. The V gene lost 0 bases and the J gene lost 5 bases, with 17 bases spanning the gap. In germline, CDR1 is SGDLS, CDR2 YYNGEE. CDR3: CASSVDASRLGETQYF. As DNA, the CDR3 is TGTGCCAGCAGCGTAGACGCTAGCCGATTAGGGGAGACCCAGTACTTC.

J is TRBJ1-6 and V is TRBV5-1; D remains ambiguous. CDR3 length: 14 residues. CDR1 SGHRS and CDR2 YFSETQ come from the germline V gene. Deletions cut 0 bases from V and 7 bases from J, with 8 bases between. The DNA for the CDR3 is TGCGCCAGCAGCTTGGGTCAGCCCAATTCACCCCTCCACTTT. It specifies CASSLGQPNSPLHF.

V and J are TRBV6-2 or TRBV6-3 and TRBJ2-7, with D maybe TRBD1 (5 bases). From germline, CDR1 is MNHEY and CDR2 SVGEGT. The ends were cut back, 4 bases at V and 4 bases at J, with 14 bases in the middle. The CDR3 extends over 14 amino acids. CDR3 DNA: TGTGCCAGCAGTTCAGCGACAGCAAGATACGAGCAGTACTTC. Protein sequence: CASSSATARYEQYF.

The chain employs TRBV5-8 and TRBJ1-1, with D unclear. CDR3 length: 13 residues. Germline V gene lookup returns CDR1 SGHTS and CDR2 YDEGEE. The germline V and J ends were trimmed by 1 base and 4 bases, with 8 bases remaining between them. The CDR3, as DNA: TGTGCCAGCAGCTTGTCTCTGGCCACTGAAGCTTTCTTT. This sequence encodes CASSLSLATEAFF.

The J gene is TRBJ1-6, the V gene TRBV5-8, with D perhaps matching TRBD1 (5 bases). V lost 6 bases and J 11 bases, leaving 15 bases between the germline ends. Germline V gives CDR1 SGHTS, CDR2 YDEGEE. This CDR3 comprises 13 residues. The CDR3 DNA reads as TGTGCCAGCAAGGGGAGGGGATCTGCACCCCTCCACTTT. It translates to CASKGRGSAPLHF.

The chain is built from TRBV3-1 (or the pseudogene TRBV3-2) and TRBJ2-4; possible D gene TRBD2, 5 bases. Germline-derived CDR1 and CDR2 are LGHDT and YNNKEL (reference sequence). The V end lost 1 base, the J end lost 7 bases, and 8 bases lay between the germline ends. The CDR3 is 13 amino acids. In DNA, the CDR3 is TGTGCCAGCAGCCAAGTGGAGGAGAACATTCAGTACTTC. Protein product: CASSQVEENIQYF.

The gene calls are TRBV27 and TRBJ1-6, with D maybe TRBD1 (6 bases). Deletions cut 5 bases from V and 8 bases from J, with 16 bases between. This CDR3 comprises 15 residues. CDR1 is MNHEY, CDR2 SMNVEV, per germline (reference sequence). Written as DNA, the CDR3 is TGTGCCAGCAGTGAGGGGGGCATCGGATATTCACCCCTCCACTTT. Encoded protein: CASSEGGIGYSPLHF.

The chain has TRBV5-4 and TRBJ2-5; possibly TRBD1 for D (5 bases). Germline CDR1 is SGHNT and CDR2 is YYREEE (reference sequence). V was shortened by 1 base and J by 5 bases, with 15 bases between the two germline ends. This CDR3 comprises 15 residues. Here the CDR3 DNA reads TGTGCCAGCAGCTTGATGGCAGGGTCCTGGGAGACCCAGTACTTC. This encodes CASSLMAGSWETQYF.

The rearrangement uses TRBV15 and TRBJ1-2; D is unclear. The CDR3 loop spans 13 amino acids. Germline values: CDR1 LNHNV, CDR2 YYDKDF (reference sequence). The germline V and J ends were trimmed by 0 bases and 6 bases, with 8 bases remaining between them. The DNA of the CDR3 is TGTGCCACCAGCAGAGACCAAAGTAATGGCTACACCTTC. Amino acids: CATSRDQSNGYTF. The full variable domain, with the rest looked up from reference TRBV15 and TRBJ1-2, is DAMVIQNPRYQVTQFGKPVTLSCSQTLNHNVMYWYQQKSSQAPKLLFHYYDKDFNNEADTPDNFQSRRPNTSFCFLDIRSPGLGDTAMYLCATSRDQSNGYTFGSGTRLTVV.

The DNA of the CDR3 is TGTGCCAGCAGCCCTTACGGGGGGCCCTCTAGCACAGATACGCAGTATTTT. It is translated as CASSPYGGPSSTDTQYF. The rearrangement uses TRBV9 and TRBJ2-3; D might be TRBD2 (7 bases). Germline CDR1 reads SGDLS; CDR2 reads YYNGEE. The CDR3 is 17 amino acids. With 4 bases removed from V and 0 bases from J, the gap between germline ends came to 18 bases.

This sequence joins TRBV30 and TRBJ1-2; no clear D gene. There are 13 residues in the CDR3. CDR1 and CDR2 (germline): GTSNPN, SVGIG (reference sequence). Trimming pared 0 bases from V and 4 bases from J, leaving 9 bases between. The CDR3: CAWSVRGLYGYTF. DNA of the CDR3: TGTGCCTGGAGTGTACGAGGGCTCTATGGCTACACCTTC.

The chain combines TRBV6-5 with TRBJ2-7, with D unclear. The V gene's germline CDR1 is MNHEY and CDR2 SVGAGI. Trimming removed 7 bases from V and 1 base from J, with 14 bases in between. The CDR3 has 14 amino acids. The DNA for the CDR3 is TGTGCCAGCACCCCTGGGCGGCTATCCTACGAGCAGTACTTC. Translating gives CASTPGRLSYEQYF.

The genes are TRBV18 and TRBJ1-6, with TRBD1 matching 7 bases. The V segment lost 3 bases and the J segment 9 bases; nucleotides outside the gene matches: 14. The CDR3 totals 17 residues. Germline-derived CDR1 and CDR2 are KGHSH and LQKENI. The CDR3 is CASSPREGGLRSSPLHF. As DNA, the CDR3 is TGTGCCAGCTCACCCCGGGAAGGGGGCCTCCGAAGTTCACCCCTCCACTTT.

The J gene is TRBJ2-7, the V gene TRBV4-2; D is unclear. CDR1 is LGHNA, CDR2 YNFKEQ, per germline. The V gene lost 5 bases and the J gene lost 0 bases, with 11 bases spanning the gap. The length of the CDR3 is 14 residues. CDR3 in amino acids: CASSSYPSSYEQYF. The DNA of the CDR3 is TGTGCCAGCAGCTCCTACCCGAGCTCCTACGAGCAGTACTTC.

V is TRBV30 and J is TRBJ1-6; no definite D call. This CDR3 comprises 12 residues. The germline V gene encodes CDR1 GTSNPN and CDR2 SVGIG (reference sequence). V was trimmed by 5 bases and J by 7 bases, leaving 9 bases between them. The CDR3 loop is CAWHRVNSPLHF. The CDR3 DNA is TGTGCCTGGCATCGGGTGAATTCACCCCTCCACTTT.

This clone was seen once. The rearrangement links TRBV6-2 or TRBV6-3 to TRBJ2-2; D call uncertain. The CDR3 is 15 amino acids. Germline-derived CDR1 and CDR2 are MNHEY and SVGEGT. Trimming left V 0 bases short and J 4 bases short, with 9 bases between. For the CDR3, the DNA is TGTGCCAGCAGTTACTCCCAGACGCTCACCGGGGAGCTGTTTTTT. Its protein is CASSYSQTLTGELFF.

The J gene is TRBJ1-2, the V gene TRBV4-1; D call uncertain. The germline V gene encodes CDR1 MGHRA and CDR2 YSYEKL. This CDR3 spans 13 amino acids. The V gene lost 1 base and the J gene lost 8 bases, with 11 bases spanning the gap. Here the CDR3 reads CASSQVNTDGYTF. The CDR3 bases are TGCGCCAGCAGCCAAGTAAATACAGACGGCTACACCTTC.

This sequence joins TRBV5-1 and TRBJ2-5, with 10 positions matching TRBD1. This CDR3 is built from 15 residues. V was clipped by 0 bases and J by 4 bases; unmatched bases: 3. Germline-derived CDR1 and CDR2 are SGHRS and YFSETQ. Here the CDR3 DNA reads TGCGCCAGCAGCTTGGGACAGGGGGCTGGAGAGACCCAGTACTTC. Translating it yields CASSLGQGAGETQYF.